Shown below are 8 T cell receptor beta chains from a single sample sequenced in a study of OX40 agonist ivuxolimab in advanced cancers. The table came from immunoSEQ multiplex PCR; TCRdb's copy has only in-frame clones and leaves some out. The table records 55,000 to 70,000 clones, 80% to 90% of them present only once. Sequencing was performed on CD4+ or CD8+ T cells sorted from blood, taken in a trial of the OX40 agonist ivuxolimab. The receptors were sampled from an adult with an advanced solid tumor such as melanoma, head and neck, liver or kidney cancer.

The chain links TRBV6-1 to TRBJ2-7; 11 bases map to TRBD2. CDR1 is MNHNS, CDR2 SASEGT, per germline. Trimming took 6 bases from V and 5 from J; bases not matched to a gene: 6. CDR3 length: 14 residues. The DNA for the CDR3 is TGTGCCAGCAGCCCCGGGACTAGCGGCCACGAGCAGTACTTC. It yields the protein CASSPGTSGHEQYF.

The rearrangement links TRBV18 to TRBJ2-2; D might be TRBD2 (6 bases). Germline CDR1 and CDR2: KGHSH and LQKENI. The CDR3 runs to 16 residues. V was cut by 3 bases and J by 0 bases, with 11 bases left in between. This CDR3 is CASSPLAASNTGELFF. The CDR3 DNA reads TGTGCCAGCTCACCGTTAGCGGCCTCGAACACCGGGGAGCTGTTTTTT.

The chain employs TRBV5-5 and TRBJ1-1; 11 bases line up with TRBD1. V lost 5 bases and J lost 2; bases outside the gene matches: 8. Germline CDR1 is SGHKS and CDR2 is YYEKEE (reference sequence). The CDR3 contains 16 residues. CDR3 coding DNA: TGTGCCAGCAGGAGCGGACAGGGGGCAGGAAACACTGAAGCTTTCTTT. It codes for CASRSGQGAGNTEAFF.

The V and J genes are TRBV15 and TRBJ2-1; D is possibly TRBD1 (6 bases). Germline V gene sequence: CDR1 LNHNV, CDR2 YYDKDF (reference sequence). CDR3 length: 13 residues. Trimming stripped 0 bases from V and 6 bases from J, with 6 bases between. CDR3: CATSRDRGNEQFF. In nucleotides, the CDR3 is TGTGCCACCAGCAGAGACAGGGGCAATGAGCAGTTCTTC.

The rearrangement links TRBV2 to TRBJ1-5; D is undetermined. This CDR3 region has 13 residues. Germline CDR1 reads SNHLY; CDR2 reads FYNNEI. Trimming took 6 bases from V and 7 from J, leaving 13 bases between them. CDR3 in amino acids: CASSSKVGQPQHF. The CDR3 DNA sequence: TGTGCCAGCAGCTCGAAGGTCGGCCAGCCCCAGCATTTT.

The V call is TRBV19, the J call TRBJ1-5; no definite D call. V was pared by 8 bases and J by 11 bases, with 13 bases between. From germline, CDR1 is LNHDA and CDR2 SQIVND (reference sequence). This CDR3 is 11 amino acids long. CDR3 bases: TGTGCCAGTGGGGTGGAGACGGCCCAGCATTTT. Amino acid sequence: CASGVETAQHF.

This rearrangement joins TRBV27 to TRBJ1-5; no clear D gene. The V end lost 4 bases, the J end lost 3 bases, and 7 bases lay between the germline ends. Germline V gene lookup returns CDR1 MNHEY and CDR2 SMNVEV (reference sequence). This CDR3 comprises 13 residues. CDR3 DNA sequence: TGTGCCAGCAGTTCCACATTCAATCAGCCCCAGCATTTT. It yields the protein CASSSTFNQPQHF.

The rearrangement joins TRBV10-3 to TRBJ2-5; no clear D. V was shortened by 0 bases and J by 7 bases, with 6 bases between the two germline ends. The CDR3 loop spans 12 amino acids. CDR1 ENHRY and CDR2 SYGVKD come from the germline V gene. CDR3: CAISESEGTQYF. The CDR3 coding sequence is TGTGCCATCAGTGAGTCAGAAGGGACCCAGTACTTC.